This TCR beta chain was identified during a study of CD8+ T cells in alopecia areata. General observations from the study: The study found TCR sharing across patients less clear than in mice, possibly for HLA reasons.

The germline gives CDR1 SGHAT, CDR2 FQNNGV. The V end was cut by 2 bases, the J end by 3 bases, with 8 bases between. The CDR3 consists of 14 residues. With respect to this clone: Antigen unknown.

Extracted from the samples, RNA was reverse transcribed into cDNA to serve as the sequencing template. Assay used: immunoSEQ multiplex PCR; TCRdb lists only in-frame clones, some missing. The sample shows some 170,000 clones, 59% of them seen only once. Peripheral blood and lesional scalp punch biopsies came from alopecia areata patients. V usage is TRBV11-2 and J usage is TRBJ1-5; D unresolved. Sequenced here: CD4+ T cells sorted from blood, sampled at week 0. The origin of this receptor is a human donor with alopecia areata. CDR3 sequence: CASSLTIFNQPQHF. CDR3 bases: TGTGCCAGCAGCTTAACGATCTTCAATCAGCCCCAGCATTTT.